These 2 T cell receptor beta chains originate from one sample sequenced in a study of cytomegalovirus exposure and HLA in healthy donors. Both 60 Vbeta primers and 13 Jbeta primers went into the PCR. TCRdb's copy holds only in-frame clones and misses some; the assay was immunoSEQ multiplex PCR. The data hold about 76,000 clones, with about three quarters observed a single time. What was sequenced was PBMCs. The source is a woman in her forties in good health and CMV-seropositive.

This clone was found a few times. J is TRBJ2-2 and V is TRBV6-6; 10 bases match TRBD1. The V gene end was trimmed by 2 bases and the J gene end by 7 bases; junction bases not matched to a gene: 4. CDR1 and CDR2 (germline): MNHNY, SVGAGI (reference sequence). The CDR3 is made up of 15 amino acids. CDR3 bases: TGTGCCAGCAGTTACGGGACAGGGGTGGACGGGGAGCTGTTTTTT. It codes for CASSYGTGVDGELFF.

This clone turned up a few times. J is TRBJ2-3 and V is TRBV12-2; the DNA was not compared with TRBD2, the D call given in the table. TRBV12-2 is a pseudogene segment. The CDR3 totals 16 residues. Here the CDR3 reads CASRLPARWFTDTQYF. DNA for the CDR3: TGTGCAAGTCGCTTACCTGCTAGGTGGTTCACAGATACGCAGTATTTT.